This T cell receptor beta chain stems from a study of blood T cell repertoires in COVID-19. Sequenced by immunoSEQ multiplex PCR; TCRdb stores in-frame clones only, minus some. The sample yields roughly 180,000 clones, approximately 85% seen once. The CDR3 is made up of 14 amino acids. Germline CDR1 reads ENHRY; CDR2 reads SYGVKD. The trim removed 8 bases at V and 1 base at J, leaving 4 bases unmatched. This TCR came from a woman aged 55-75 years with acute or convalescent COVID-19. The sample was peripheral blood. The chain carries TRBV10-3 and TRBJ2-3; TRBD2 aligns across 9 bases. This CDR3 is CAIALAGRTDTQYF. The CDR3 DNA is TGTGCCATCGCCCTAGCGGGACGCACAGATACGCAGTATTTT.